This T cell receptor (beta chain) stems from a study of T cell responses to AZD1222 COVID-19 vaccine. Overall study findings and caveats: Spike-specific TCR breadth and depth both grew after two AZD1222 doses. Mostly white British, mostly female donors; authors suggested clonal diversity may be underestimated.

Details on this clone: The antigen is unknown.

The CDR3 consists of 13 residues. Germline V gene lookup returns CDR1 LNHDA and CDR2 SQIVND (reference sequence). With V trimmed by 9 bases and J by 4 bases, 6 bases remained unmatched. Profiled with immunoSEQ multiplex PCR; TCRdb holds only in-frame clones, not every one. The data show 100,000 or so clones, roughly nine tenths seen once. Sequences were derived from peripheral blood, sampled 28 days after the second AZD1222 dose. This sequence was found in an adult who received the AZD1222 COVID-19 vaccine. This chain joins TRBV19 and TRBJ2-4; 7 nucleotides line up with TRBD1. CDR3 DNA: TGTGCCAGCAGGGACAGCGCTAAAAACATTCAGTACTTC. Protein product: CASRDSAKNIQYF.